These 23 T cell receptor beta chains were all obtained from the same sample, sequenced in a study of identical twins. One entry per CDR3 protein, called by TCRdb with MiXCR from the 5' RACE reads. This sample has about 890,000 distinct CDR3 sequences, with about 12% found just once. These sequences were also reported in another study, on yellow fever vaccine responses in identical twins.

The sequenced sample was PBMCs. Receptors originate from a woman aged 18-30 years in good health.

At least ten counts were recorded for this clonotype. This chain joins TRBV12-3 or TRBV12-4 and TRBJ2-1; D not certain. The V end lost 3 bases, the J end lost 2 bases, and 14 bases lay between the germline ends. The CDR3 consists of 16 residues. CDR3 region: CASSFQVTVTYNEQFF. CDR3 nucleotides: TGTGCCAGCAGTTTTCAGGTCACCGTGACCTACAATGAGCAGTTCTTC.

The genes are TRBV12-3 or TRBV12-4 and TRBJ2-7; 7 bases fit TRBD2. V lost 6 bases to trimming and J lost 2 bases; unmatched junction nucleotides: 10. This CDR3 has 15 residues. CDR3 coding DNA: TGTGCCAGCAGGTCAGGGAGGGACTTCCCCTACGAGCAGTACTTC. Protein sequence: CASRSGRDFPYEQYF.

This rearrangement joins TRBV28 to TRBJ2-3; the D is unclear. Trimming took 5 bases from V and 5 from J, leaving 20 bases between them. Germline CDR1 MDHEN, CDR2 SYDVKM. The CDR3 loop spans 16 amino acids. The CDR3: CASSHPPTYVVDTQYF. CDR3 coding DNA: TGTGCCAGCAGTCACCCGCCTACATACGTCGTAGATACGCAGTATTTT. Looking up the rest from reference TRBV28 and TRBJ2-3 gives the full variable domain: DVKVTQSSRYLVKRTGEKVFLECVQDMDHENMFWYRQDPGLGLRLIYFSYDVKMKEKGDIPEGYSVSREKKERFSLILESASTNQTSMYLCASSHPPTYVVDTQYFGPGTRLTVL.

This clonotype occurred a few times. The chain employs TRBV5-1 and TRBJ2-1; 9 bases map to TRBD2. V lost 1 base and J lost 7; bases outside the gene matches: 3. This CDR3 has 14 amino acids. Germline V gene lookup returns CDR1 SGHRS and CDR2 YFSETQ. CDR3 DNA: TGCGCCAGCAGCTTGCGGCGGGGGGGTAATGAGCAGTTCTTC. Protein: CASSLRRGGNEQFF.

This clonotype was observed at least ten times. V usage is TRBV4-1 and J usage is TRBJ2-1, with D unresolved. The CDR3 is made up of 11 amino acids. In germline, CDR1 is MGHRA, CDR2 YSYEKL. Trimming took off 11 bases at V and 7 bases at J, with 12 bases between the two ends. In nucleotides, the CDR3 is TGCGCCTCCTCTAACCGGAATGAGCAGTTCTTC. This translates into CASSNRNEQFF.

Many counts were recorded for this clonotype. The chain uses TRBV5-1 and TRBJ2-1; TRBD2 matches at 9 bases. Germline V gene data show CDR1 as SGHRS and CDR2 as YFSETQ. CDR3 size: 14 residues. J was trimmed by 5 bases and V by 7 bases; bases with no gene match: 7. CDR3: CASGPGLADNEQFF. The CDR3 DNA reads TGCGCCAGCGGCCCGGGACTAGCAGACAATGAGCAGTTCTTC.

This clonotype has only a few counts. This CDR3 is CASSLVMTQETQYF. The DNA of the CDR3 is TGTGCCAGCAGCTTAGTCATGACCCAAGAGACCCAGTACTTC. V usage is TRBV7-9 and J usage is TRBJ2-5; D remains ambiguous. Trimming cost V 1 base and J 1 base, with 7 bases left between them. The CDR3 is made up of 14 amino acids. The germline CDR1 and CDR2 sequences are SEHNR and FQNEAQ (reference sequence).

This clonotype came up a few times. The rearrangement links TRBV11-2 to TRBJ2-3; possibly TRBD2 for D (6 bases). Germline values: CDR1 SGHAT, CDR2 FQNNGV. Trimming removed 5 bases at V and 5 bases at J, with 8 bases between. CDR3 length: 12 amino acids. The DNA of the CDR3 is TGTGCCAGCAGCAGGGAGGTAGATACGCAGTATTTT. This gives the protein CASSREVDTQYF.

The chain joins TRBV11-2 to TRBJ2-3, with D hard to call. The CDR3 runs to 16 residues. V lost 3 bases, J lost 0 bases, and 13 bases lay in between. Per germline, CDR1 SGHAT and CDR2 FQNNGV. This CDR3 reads CASSFGQIPSTDTQYF. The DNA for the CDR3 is TGTGCCAGCAGCTTCGGGCAGATACCTAGCACAGATACGCAGTATTTT.

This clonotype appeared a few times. Here the CDR3 DNA reads TGTGCCAGCAGCCGACAGGGAAGACTTGAAGCTTTCTTT. Protein product: CASSRQGRLEAFF. The V gene is TRBV12-3 or TRBV12-4, the J gene TRBJ1-1, with 7 positions matching TRBD1. Trimming cost V 6 bases and J 7 bases; bases outside gene matches: 8. The CDR3 sequence is 13 residues long.

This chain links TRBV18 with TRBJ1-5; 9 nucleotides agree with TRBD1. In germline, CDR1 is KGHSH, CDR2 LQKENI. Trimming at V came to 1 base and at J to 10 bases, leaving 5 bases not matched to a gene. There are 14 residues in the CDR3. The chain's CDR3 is CASSPLGTGSPQHF. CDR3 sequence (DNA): TGTGCCAGCTCACCACTTGGGACAGGGAGTCCCCAGCATTTT.

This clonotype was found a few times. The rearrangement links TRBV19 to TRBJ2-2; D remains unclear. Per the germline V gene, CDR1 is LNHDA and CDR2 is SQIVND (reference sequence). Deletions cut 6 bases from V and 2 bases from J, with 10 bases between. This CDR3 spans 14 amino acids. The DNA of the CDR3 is TGTGCCAGTAGGCTCAGGTCTAACACCGGGGAGCTGTTTTTT. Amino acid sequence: CASRLRSNTGELFF.

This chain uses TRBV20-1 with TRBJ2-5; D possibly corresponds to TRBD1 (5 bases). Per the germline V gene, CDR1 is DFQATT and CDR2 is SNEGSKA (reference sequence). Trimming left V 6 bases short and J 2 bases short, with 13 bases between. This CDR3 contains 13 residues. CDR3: CSARQLIQETQYF. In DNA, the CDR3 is TGCAGTGCGAGACAGCTAATTCAAGAGACCCAGTACTTC.

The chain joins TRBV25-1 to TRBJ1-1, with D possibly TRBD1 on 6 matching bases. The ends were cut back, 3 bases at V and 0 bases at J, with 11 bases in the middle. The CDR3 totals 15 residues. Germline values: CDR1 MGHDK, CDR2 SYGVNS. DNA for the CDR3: TGTGCCAGCAGTGAGGAGACAGGATTGAACACTGAAGCTTTCTTT. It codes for CASSEETGLNTEAFF.

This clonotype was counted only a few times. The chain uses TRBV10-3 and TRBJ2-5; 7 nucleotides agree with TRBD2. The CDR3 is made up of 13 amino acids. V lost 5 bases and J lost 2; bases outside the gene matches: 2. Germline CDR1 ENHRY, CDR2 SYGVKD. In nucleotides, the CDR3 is TGTGCCATCAGTAAGCGGGGACAAGAGACCCAGTACTTC. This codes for CAISKRGQETQYF.

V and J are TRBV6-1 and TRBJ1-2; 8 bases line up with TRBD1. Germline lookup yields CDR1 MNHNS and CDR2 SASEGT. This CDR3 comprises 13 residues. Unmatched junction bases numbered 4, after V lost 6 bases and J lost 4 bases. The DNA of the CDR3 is TGTGCCAGCAGACAGACAGGGGTCTATGGCTACACCTTC. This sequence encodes CASRQTGVYGYTF.

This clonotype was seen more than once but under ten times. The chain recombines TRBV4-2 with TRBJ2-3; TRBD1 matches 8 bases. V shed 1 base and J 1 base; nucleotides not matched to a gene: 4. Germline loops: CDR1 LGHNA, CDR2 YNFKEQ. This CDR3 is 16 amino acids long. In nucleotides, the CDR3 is TGTGCCAGCAGCCAAGTAGACAGGGGAGGCACAGATACGCAGTATTTT. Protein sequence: CASSQVDRGGTDTQYF.

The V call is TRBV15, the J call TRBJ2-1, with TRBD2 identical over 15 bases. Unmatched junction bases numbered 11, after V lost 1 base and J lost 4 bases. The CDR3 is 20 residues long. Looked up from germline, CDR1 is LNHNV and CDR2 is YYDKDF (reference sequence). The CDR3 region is CATSRAVGLAGGRAYNEQFF. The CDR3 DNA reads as TGTGCCACCAGCAGAGCGGTTGGACTAGCGGGGGGGCGGGCGTACAATGAGCAGTTCTTC.

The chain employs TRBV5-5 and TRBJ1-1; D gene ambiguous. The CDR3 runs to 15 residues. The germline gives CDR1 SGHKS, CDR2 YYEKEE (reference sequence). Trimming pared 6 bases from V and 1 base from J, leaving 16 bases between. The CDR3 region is CASTSTTRANTEAFF. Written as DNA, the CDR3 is TGTGCCAGCACCTCAACAACAAGGGCGAACACTGAAGCTTTCTTT.

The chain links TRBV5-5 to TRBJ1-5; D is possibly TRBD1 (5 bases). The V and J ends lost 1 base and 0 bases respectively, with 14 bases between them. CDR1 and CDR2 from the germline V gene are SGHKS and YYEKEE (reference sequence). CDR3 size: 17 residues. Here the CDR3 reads CASSLSLGGYSNQPQHF. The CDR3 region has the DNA TGTGCCAGCAGCTTGAGTTTGGGGGGATATAGCAATCAGCCCCAGCATTTT. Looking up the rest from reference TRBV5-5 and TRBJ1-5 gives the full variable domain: DAGVTQSPTHLIKTRGQQVTLRCSPISGHKSVSWYQQVLGQGPQFIFQYYEKEERGRGNFPDRFSARQFPNYSSELNVNALLLGDSALYLCASSLSLGGYSNQPQHFGDGTRLSIL.

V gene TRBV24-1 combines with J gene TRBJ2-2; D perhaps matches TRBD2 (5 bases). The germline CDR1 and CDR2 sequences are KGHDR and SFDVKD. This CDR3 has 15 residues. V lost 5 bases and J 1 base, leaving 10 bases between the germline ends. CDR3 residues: CATSALRGNTGELFF. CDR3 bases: TGTGCCACCAGTGCCCTTCGGGGGAACACCGGGGAGCTGTTTTTT.

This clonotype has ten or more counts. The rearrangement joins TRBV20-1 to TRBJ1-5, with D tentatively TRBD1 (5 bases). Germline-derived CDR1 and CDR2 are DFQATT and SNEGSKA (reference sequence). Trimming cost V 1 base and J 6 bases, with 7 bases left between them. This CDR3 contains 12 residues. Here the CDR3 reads CSARAGGQPQHF. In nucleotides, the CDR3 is TGCAGTGCTAGAGCTGGGGGTCAGCCCCAGCATTTT.

CDR3 region: CASSLGGGALQTQYF. DNA of the CDR3: TGTGCCAGCAGTTTAGGTGGGGGGGCCTTGCAGACCCAGTACTTC. The chain is built from TRBV28 and TRBJ2-5; maybe TRBD2 (7 bases). The germline V gene encodes CDR1 MDHEN and CDR2 SYDVKM. This CDR3 spans 15 amino acids. V lost 2 bases, J lost 6 bases, and 16 bases lay in between.